The entry that follows covers one T cell receptor (beta chain) sequence. The specificity of this receptor is unknown. It has no much larger one-base neighbor in the sample; base qualities were not kept. Donors were healthy HIV-negative adults with no recently reported acute infections or vaccinations. Every donor was a Caucasian adult living in Nashville, Tennessee, USA. CD4+ T cells were enriched by magnetic negative selection, after which naive cells were positively selected on CD45RA and the negative fraction was taken as the memory subset. Blood was obtained by leukapheresis, after which PBMCs were separated by Ficoll-Histopaque density gradient centrifugation and cryopreserved in liquid nitrogen vapor phase. Purity and quantity of every magnetically sorted T cell population were checked by analytical flow cytometry. Genomic DNA was isolated from each sorted fraction and quantified by UV absorbance on a Nanodrop 2000c.

Using the deep immunoSEQ assay, multiplex PCR amplified TCR CDR3 regions from genomic DNA. Extracted genomic DNA from each cell subset was spread evenly across all wells of several immunoSEQ 96-well plates, with each plate serving as a replicate. For sorted subsets, 200 to 250 ng of genomic DNA, equivalent to roughly 33,000 T cell genomes, went into each replicate PCR. The purified libraries were quantified using a Qubit 3.0 fluorometer, sized with a Bioanalyzer 2100, and then quantified again using the KAPA Library Quantification kit. Every immunoSEQ 96-well plate was sequenced on a dedicated single-read 150-cycle Illumina NextSeq 550 flow cell. The paper's data handling went like this. Because only junctional sequences without quality scores were contained in the immunoSEQ output, filtering matching that applied to full-length reads could not be performed. Sequences were annotated with PyIR, a Python wrapper for IgBLAST v1.9, using IMGT germline references to assign V/J genes and CDR3. Any read was removed if the V/J assignment was weak (E-value above 1e-6), the CDR3 was missing, or the read contained stop codons, out-of-frame junctions, or ambiguous translated residues. V3J clonotypes were defined as sequences sharing an identical inferred V gene, J gene, and CDR3 amino acid sequence. Percentage overlap between repertoires was calculated by dividing the number of shared unique clonotypes by the size of the smaller repertoire. Three approaches were used to assess repertoire richness: RTK rarefaction, the Chao1 estimator, and Recon v2.1 estimates of unobserved clonotypes. For all TCRbeta clonotypes obtained by the gDNA method from a few donors, generation probabilities were computed with OLGA. TCRdb's version of the immuneACCESS table is confined to in-frame rearrangements and falls short of the full clone set. An unresolved V gene accounts for under half of the shortfall where checked; the remainder is of unknown origin. That table is the source of V, J and clone size, and D and trimming were worked out from the DNA. In this sample the table shows roughly 2 million clones, around 95% of which occur a single time. The leading ten clones occupy over 0.1% of the sample.

These data come from a study of shared clonotypes between healthy human individuals (dated by TCRdb to about 2020). At the level of the whole study: The cohort comprised a couple of women and three men aged 18 to 49 years. To estimate repertoire size and how much clonotype sharing occurs between individuals, the study deeply sequenced the blood TCR repertoires of five healthy adults. Per donor, three plates each were used for CD4 naive and CD4 memory, two for CD8 naive, and one for CD8 memory. Leukapheresis yielded between about 0.9 and 9 billion PBMCs per donor. Different laboratories and diverse techniques were used to prepare libraries and sequence TCR repertoires, to increase sequencing depth and limit assay-specific biases. What the study reported, not specific to this receptor: Higher generation probabilities were observed for clonotypes shared by all four sorted-subset donors than for non-shared clonotypes. Estimated clonotype richness was generally larger for naive than for memory subsets. Because the study included only a small number of donors, the genetic and exposure-history diversity represented was limited. Sharing across a few donors was observed for about 4.8% of naive CD4, 3.5% of naive CD8, 2% to 2.5% of memory CD4, and less than 0.45% of memory CD8 clonotypes. Rarefaction of sorted-subset datasets indicated incomplete sequencing despite the large sequencing depth. Sampling was limited to blood, and TCR repertoires in tissue likely differ from TCR repertoires in blood. Pairwise subsampling led to the expectation that sequencing depth would affect the degree of clonotype sharing among donors.

Sequencing was carried out using naive CD4+ T cells sorted from blood. The cell subset or site label on this specimen signifies: CD45RA+ positively selected. This receptor was taken from a young man in good health.

DNA sequence: TGTGCCAGCACCCCGGACCCTAGCGGGGGGACCCAGTACTTC. Its protein product is CASTPDPSGGTQYF. This sequence uses TRBV6-6 and TRBJ2-5; a stretch of 10 junction bases matches TRBD2. CDR1 and CDR2, looked up from the germline V gene (reference sequence), are MNHNY and SVGAGI. After removal of 7 bases from V and 7 bases from J, the junction retains 9 bases not matched to a gene. The CDR3 contains 14 residues, cysteine and phenylalanine counted. The read is trimmed to its CDR3 DNA, 42 bases read in frame from base 1.